What follows are 31 T cell receptor beta chains derived from one specimen sequenced in a study of blood T cell repertoires in COVID-19. Data came from immunoSEQ multiplex PCR; TCRdb stores just in-frame clones and leaves some out. The top ten hold less than 3.5% of the sample, which has about 95,000 clones, around 92% seen once. Sequencing used peripheral blood. All receptors derive from a man in his fifties with COVID-19, enrolled during active disease.

The chain has TRBV4-1 and TRBJ1-5; D ambiguous. In germline, CDR1 is MGHRA, CDR2 YSYEKL. The CDR3 sequence is 14 residues long. Trimming left V 0 bases short and J 4 bases short, with 7 bases between. The CDR3 spells CASSQDGQNQPQHF. CDR3 sequence (DNA): TGCGCCAGCAGCCAAGATGGGCAGAATCAGCCCCAGCATTTT.

The chain employs TRBV11-2 and TRBJ1-1; D remains ambiguous. The germline V gene encodes CDR1 SGHAT and CDR2 FQNNGV. V was pared by 3 bases and J by 4 bases, with 12 bases between. The CDR3 runs 14 residues. The CDR3 DNA sequence: TGTGCCAGCAGCTTGGAGGGAGTAAGCACTGAAGCTTTCTTT. Translated, it gives CASSLEGVSTEAFF.

This chain connects TRBV29-1 to TRBJ1-2; D is uncertain. Trimming left V 2 bases short and J 13 bases short, with 17 bases between. The germline V gene has CDR1 SQVTM and CDR2 ANQGSEA. The CDR3 consists of 12 residues. The CDR3 loop reads CSVEFWARISTF. CDR3 sequence (DNA): TGCAGCGTTGAATTTTGGGCACGAATCTCCACCTTC.

This rearrangement joins TRBV5-1 to TRBJ2-3; TRBD2 might be the D (6 bases). CDR3 length: 14 residues. V gave up 7 bases and J gave up 1 base, with 13 bases separating them. Germline V gene sequence: CDR1 SGHRS, CDR2 YFSETQ. This CDR3 reads CASSWGGGTDTQYF. DNA for the CDR3: TGCGCCAGCTCATGGGGCGGGGGCACAGATACGCAGTATTTT. Full variable domain (outside the CDR3, taken from reference TRBV5-1 and TRBJ2-3): KAGVTQTPRYLIKTRGQQVTLSCSPISGHRSVSWYQQTPGQGLQFLFEYFSETQRNKGNFPGRFSGRQFSNSRSEMNVSTLELGDSALYLCASSWGGGTDTQYFGPGTRLTVL.

This chain links TRBV18 with TRBJ2-3; TRBD2 agrees at 9 bases. Germline assignment: CDR1 KGHSH and CDR2 LQKENI. V lost 2 bases to trimming and J lost 2 bases; unmatched junction nucleotides: 5. CDR3 length: 16 amino acids. CDR3 in DNA: TGTGCCAGCTCACCAGCCCCGGGACTAGCCACAGATACGCAGTATTTT. Protein product: CASSPAPGLATDTQYF.

This clone came up once. The rearrangement links TRBV7-2 to TRBJ2-1; 7 positions match TRBD1. Germline V gene data show CDR1 as SGHTA and CDR2 as FQGNSA. V lost 1 base to trimming and J lost 12 bases; unmatched junction nucleotides: 9. CDR3 size: 14 residues. DNA of the CDR3: TGTGCCAGCAGCTTAGGTTGGGGTCCAGGGGGGCAGTTCTTC. Translated, it gives CASSLGWGPGGQFF.

The V call is TRBV3-1 (or the pseudogene TRBV3-2), the J call TRBJ2-7, with 8 bases matching TRBD2. Trimming cost V 3 bases and J 8 bases; bases outside gene matches: 15. Germline loops: CDR1 LGHDT, CDR2 YNNKEL (reference sequence). This CDR3 is 16 amino acids long. CDR3 in DNA: TGTGCCAGCAGCCAGATAGCGGGGACTCCTTTGGTCAAGCAGTACTTC. This codes for CASSQIAGTPLVKQYF.

This rearrangement joins TRBV28 to TRBJ2-7; TRBD1 might be the D (6 bases). CDR3 length equals 15 residues. V gave up 6 bases and J gave up 0 bases, with 15 bases separating them. Per the germline V gene, CDR1 is MDHEN and CDR2 is SYDVKM. The CDR3: CASSPTGLSSYEQYF. In DNA form, the CDR3 reads TGTGCCAGCAGCCCCACAGGGTTAAGCTCCTACGAGCAGTACTTC.

J is TRBJ1-3 and V is TRBV2, with unresolved D. CDR1 is SNHLY and CDR2 is FYNNEI in the germline V gene. CDR3 length: 11 amino acids. V was shortened by 7 bases and J by 5 bases, with 6 bases between the two germline ends. CDR3 region: CASTNRNTIYF. DNA for the CDR3: TGTGCCAGCACTAACCGAAACACCATATATTTT. The whole variable domain, filled in from reference TRBV2 and TRBJ1-3, reads EPEVTQTPSHQVTQMGQEVILRCVPISNHLYFYWYRQILGQKVEFLVSFYNNEISEKSEIFDDQFSVERPDGSNFTLKIRSTKLEDSAMYFCASTNRNTIYFGEGSWLTVV.

This sequence joins TRBV15 and TRBJ2-5; 10 nucleotides match TRBD2. Per the germline V gene, CDR1 is LNHNV and CDR2 is YYDKDF (reference sequence). The V and J ends lost 1 base and 3 bases, in that order; junction bases with no gene match: 5. The CDR3 sequence is 16 residues long. This chain's CDR3 is CATSRGKRGGKETQYF. The CDR3 DNA reads TGTGCCACCAGCAGAGGCAAGCGGGGGGGCAAAGAGACCCAGTACTTC.

V and J are TRBV27 and TRBJ2-7, with TRBD1 matching over 8 bases. Per the germline V gene, CDR1 is MNHEY and CDR2 is SMNVEV (reference sequence). The CDR3 sequence is 14 residues long. The V segment lost 4 bases and the J segment 3 bases; nucleotides outside the gene matches: 5. The CDR3 reads CASSSGQGHYEQYF. The CDR3 DNA reads TGTGCCAGCAGTTCAGGACAGGGACACTACGAGCAGTACTTC.

This chain uses TRBV28 with TRBJ1-5; 7 bases align to TRBD1. The CDR3 has 14 residues. The V gene's germline CDR1 is MDHEN and CDR2 SYDVKM. Unmatched junction bases numbered 7, after V lost 6 bases and J lost 5 bases. Here the CDR3 DNA reads TGTGCCAGCAGCCGACAGGGAGGTCATCAGCCCCAGCATTTT. Amino acids: CASSRQGGHQPQHF. The entire variable domain, with the rest obtained from reference TRBV28 and TRBJ1-5, is as follows: DVKVTQSSRYLVKRTGEKVFLECVQDMDHENMFWYRQDPGLGLRLIYFSYDVKMKEKGDIPEGYSVSREKKERFSLILESASTNQTSMYLCASSRQGGHQPQHFGDGTRLSIL.

The chain employs TRBV27 and TRBJ2-2; tentative D call: TRBD2 (5 bases). In germline, CDR1 is MNHEY, CDR2 SMNVEV (reference sequence). CDR3 length equals 12 residues. Trimming left V 6 bases short and J 10 bases short, with 12 bases between. CDR3 region: CASREAGSELFF. The CDR3 DNA sequence: TGTGCCAGCAGGGAGGCAGGATCGGAGCTGTTTTTT.

This chain links TRBV6-5 with TRBJ1-4, with TRBD1 as a possible D gene (5 bases). Trimming shortened V by 7 bases and J by 6 bases, and 15 bases separated the two germline ends. CDR1 is MNHEY and CDR2 is SVGAGI in the germline V gene. CDR3 length: 14 amino acids. The CDR3 reads CASTSRAGDEKLFF. CDR3 coding DNA: TGTGCCAGCACTTCCCGAGCGGGGGATGAAAAACTGTTTTTT.

The chain uses TRBV5-1 and TRBJ2-7; D call uncertain. The CDR3 extends over 13 amino acids. V dropped 0 bases and J dropped 0 bases, with 4 bases sitting between them. CDR1 and CDR2 from the germline V gene are SGHRS and YFSETQ. CDR3 in DNA: TGCGCCAGCAGCTTGGGGAGCTCCTACGAGCAGTACTTC. It translates to CASSLGSSYEQYF.

V is TRBV6-2 or TRBV6-3 and J is TRBJ2-1; the match to TRBD2 covers 8 bases. In germline, CDR1 is MNHEY, CDR2 SVGEGT. The CDR3 has 17 amino acids. V lost 2 bases and J lost 0; bases outside the gene matches: 6. The CDR3 spells CASSYGGSGVSYNEQFF. The DNA of the CDR3 is TGTGCCAGCAGTTACGGTGGTAGCGGGGTCTCCTACAATGAGCAGTTCTTC.

The chain carries TRBV25-1 and TRBJ1-2, with D uncertain. V gave up 1 base and J gave up 3 bases, with 18 bases separating them. CDR3 size: 17 residues. Germline values: CDR1 MGHDK, CDR2 SYGVNS. The CDR3 here is CASSESPQSGGYYGYTF. The CDR3 region has the DNA TGTGCCAGCAGTGAATCTCCCCAGTCTGGAGGGTACTATGGCTACACCTTC.

This clone has more than one count but fewer than ten. This chain joins TRBV6-5 and TRBJ2-1; TRBD1 is a possible D gene (6 bases). Germline V gene data show CDR1 as MNHEY and CDR2 as SVGAGI. This CDR3 region has 14 residues. The V and J ends lost 7 bases and 1 base respectively, with 11 bases between them. In DNA form, the CDR3 reads TGTGCCAGCATCTCAGGGGTTTCCTACAATGAGCAGTTCTTC. It codes for CASISGVSYNEQFF.

The chain couples TRBV6-5 to TRBJ1-6; 8 positions match TRBD1. Germline lookup yields CDR1 MNHEY and CDR2 SVGAGI. The V and J ends lost 2 bases and 7 bases, in that order; junction bases with no gene match: 1. The CDR3 is made up of 14 amino acids. Here the CDR3 DNA reads TGTGCCAGCAGTTACCGGGACAGGAATTCACCCCTCCACTTT. Protein sequence: CASSYRDRNSPLHF.

The genes are TRBV27 and TRBJ2-3; 10 nucleotides match TRBD1. V was clipped by 2 bases and J by 4 bases; unmatched bases: 6. The CDR3 is 16 residues long. Germline values: CDR1 MNHEY, CDR2 SMNVEV (reference sequence). In nucleotides, the CDR3 is TGTGCCAGCAGTTTAAGGAAGACAGGGGGCGCAGATACGCAGTATTTT. It encodes CASSLRKTGGADTQYF.

The chain couples TRBV9 to TRBJ2-1, with 8 bases that match TRBD1. The V gene's germline CDR1 is SGDLS and CDR2 YYNGEE. Losses at the gene ends were 0 bases for V and 0 bases for J; bases not matched to a gene: 8. The CDR3 spans 18 residues. This CDR3 reads CASSVVGQALSSYNEQFF. For the CDR3, the DNA is TGTGCCAGCAGCGTAGTGGGACAGGCCCTGAGCTCCTACAATGAGCAGTTCTTC.

The chain recombines TRBV4-1 with TRBJ2-1; 7 positions match TRBD2. Trimming cost V 0 bases and J 4 bases; bases outside gene matches: 6. The CDR3 is 16 residues long. Germline CDR1 reads MGHRA; CDR2 reads YSYEKL. The CDR3 coding sequence is TGCGCCAGCAGCCAAGATACGGGACTACTATACAATGAGCAGTTCTTC. The encoded protein is CASSQDTGLLYNEQFF.

The sample holds a few counts of this clone. This chain connects TRBV19 to TRBJ2-5; tentatively, D is TRBD2 (7 bases). The CDR3 contains 15 residues. The germline gives CDR1 LNHDA, CDR2 SQIVND (reference sequence). The germline V and J ends were trimmed by 1 base and 7 bases, with 16 bases remaining between them. CDR3 nucleotide sequence: TGTGCCAGTAGTATAGGAGTTGGAGGGGGGGGGACCCAGTACTTC. This gives the protein CASSIGVGGGGTQYF.

The chain has TRBV7-9 and TRBJ2-7, with TRBD1 matching 9 bases. The germline V gene encodes CDR1 SEHNR and CDR2 FQNEAQ (reference sequence). The CDR3 runs 16 residues. J lost 5 bases, V lost 2 bases, and 10 bases had no gene match. As DNA, the CDR3 is TGTGCCAGCAGCTTAACCACGGGACAGGGAAAGAACGAGCAGTACTTC. Its protein is CASSLTTGQGKNEQYF.

This chain's CDR3 is CASSIRVATNTEAFF. CDR3 nucleotides: TGTGCCAGCAGCATTCGGGTAGCAACGAACACTGAAGCTTTCTTT. The V call is TRBV3-1 (or the pseudogene TRBV3-2), the J call TRBJ1-1; D gene unclear. Trimming cost V 5 bases and J 1 base, with 14 bases left between them. Per germline, CDR1 LGHDT and CDR2 YNNKEL (reference sequence). The CDR3 consists of 15 residues.

This chain links TRBV18 with TRBJ1-1; D might be TRBD1 (5 bases). V lost 0 bases and J 5 bases, leaving 7 bases between the germline ends. In germline, CDR1 is KGHSH, CDR2 LQKENI. The CDR3 length is 13 residues. CDR3: CASSPPGETEAFF. CDR3 nucleotide sequence: TGTGCCAGCTCACCACCAGGGGAAACTGAAGCTTTCTTT.

This sequence joins TRBV6-5 and TRBJ1-2; TRBD1 agrees at 8 bases. The CDR3 runs to 16 residues. Trimming removed 0 bases from V and 6 bases from J; junction bases left unmatched: 9. Germline V lookup: CDR1 MNHEY, CDR2 SVGAGI. The CDR3 sequence: CASSYSIGTGGDGYTF. CDR3 coding DNA: TGTGCCAGCAGTTACTCGATCGGAACAGGGGGTGATGGCTACACCTTC.

The J gene is TRBJ2-1, the V gene TRBV9; 10 bases match TRBD2. The CDR3 is 16 amino acids. Per germline, CDR1 SGDLS and CDR2 YYNGEE. V dropped 3 bases and J dropped 4; count of bases not matched to a gene: 7. The CDR3 sequence is CASSGRILAGYNEQFF. As DNA, the CDR3 is TGTGCCAGCAGCGGACGGATACTAGCGGGGTACAATGAGCAGTTCTTC.

This rearrangement joins TRBV9 to TRBJ1-2, with D perhaps TRBD1 (5 bases). Per the germline V gene, CDR1 is SGDLS and CDR2 is YYNGEE. CDR3 size: 15 residues. V was pared by 4 bases and J by 2 bases, with 15 bases between. CDR3 region: CASSPSGGGNYGYTF. The CDR3, as DNA: TGTGCCAGCAGCCCTTCGGGGGGAGGGAACTATGGCTACACCTTC.

V is TRBV19 and J is TRBJ2-3; 10 positions agree with TRBD1. The CDR3 is made up of 13 amino acids. Germline assignment: CDR1 LNHDA and CDR2 SQIVND (reference sequence). The ends lost 8 bases at V and 9 bases at J; junction bases unmatched: 8. The CDR3 is CASDRGRGGTQYF. CDR3 in DNA: TGTGCCAGTGACAGGGGGCGCGGGGGAACGCAGTATTTT.

This clone has more than one count but fewer than ten. The V and J genes are TRBV5-6 and TRBJ2-7, with D uncertain. V gave up 1 base and J gave up 0 bases, with 2 bases separating them. Germline V gives CDR1 SGHDT, CDR2 YYEEEE. There are 12 residues in the CDR3. CDR3 nucleotides: TGTGCCAGCAGCTTGCGCTCCTACGAGCAGTACTTC. As protein: CASSLRSYEQYF.